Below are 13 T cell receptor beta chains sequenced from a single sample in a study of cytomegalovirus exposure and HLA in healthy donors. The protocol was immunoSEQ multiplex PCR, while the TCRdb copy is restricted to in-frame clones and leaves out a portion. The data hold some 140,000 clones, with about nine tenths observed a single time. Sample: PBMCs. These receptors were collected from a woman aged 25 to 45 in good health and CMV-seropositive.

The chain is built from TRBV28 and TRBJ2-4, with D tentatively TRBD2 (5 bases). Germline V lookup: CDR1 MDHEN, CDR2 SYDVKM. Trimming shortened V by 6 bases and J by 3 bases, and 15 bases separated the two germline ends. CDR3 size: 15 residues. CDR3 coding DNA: TGTGCCAGCAGCGCCGGGATCTCGAGCAAAAACATTCAGTACTTC. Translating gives CASSAGISSKNIQYF.

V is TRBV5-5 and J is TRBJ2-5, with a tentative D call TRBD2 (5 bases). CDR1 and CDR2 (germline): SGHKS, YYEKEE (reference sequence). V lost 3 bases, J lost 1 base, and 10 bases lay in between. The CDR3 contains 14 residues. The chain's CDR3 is CASSYTGVQETQYF. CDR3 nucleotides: TGTGCCAGCAGCTATACCGGGGTCCAAGAGACCCAGTACTTC.

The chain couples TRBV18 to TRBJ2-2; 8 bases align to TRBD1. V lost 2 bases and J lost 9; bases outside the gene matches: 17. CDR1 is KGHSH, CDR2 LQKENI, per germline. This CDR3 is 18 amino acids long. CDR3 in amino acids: CASSPISTGTGGQRELFF. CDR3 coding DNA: TGTGCCAGCTCACCAATCAGCACCGGGACAGGTGGCCAGCGGGAGCTGTTTTTT. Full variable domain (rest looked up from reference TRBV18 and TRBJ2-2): NAGVMQNPRHLVRRRGQEARLRCSPMKGHSHVYWYRQLPEEGLKFMVYLQKENIIDESGMPKERFSAEFPKEGPSILRIQQVVRGDSAAYFCASSPISTGTGGQRELFFGEGSRLTVL.

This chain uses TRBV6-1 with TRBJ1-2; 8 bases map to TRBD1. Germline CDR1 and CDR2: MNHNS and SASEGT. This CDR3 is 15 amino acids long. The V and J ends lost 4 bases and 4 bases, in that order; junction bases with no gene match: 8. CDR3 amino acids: CASSGLGQGRYGYTF. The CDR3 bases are TGTGCCAGCAGTGGATTAGGACAGGGCCGCTATGGCTACACCTTC.

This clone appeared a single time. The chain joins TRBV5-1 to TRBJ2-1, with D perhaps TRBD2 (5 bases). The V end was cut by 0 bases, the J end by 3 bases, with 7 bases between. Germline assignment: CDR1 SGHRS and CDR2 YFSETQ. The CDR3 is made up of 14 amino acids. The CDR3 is CASSLGLNYNEQFF. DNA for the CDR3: TGCGCCAGCAGCTTGGGACTAAACTACAATGAGCAGTTCTTC.

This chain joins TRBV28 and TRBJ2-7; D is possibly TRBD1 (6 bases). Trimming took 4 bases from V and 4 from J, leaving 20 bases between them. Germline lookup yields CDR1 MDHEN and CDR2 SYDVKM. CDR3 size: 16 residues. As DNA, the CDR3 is TGTGCCAGCAGTTCAGTAACCGGGACATTCGGGTACGAGCAGTACTTC. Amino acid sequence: CASSSVTGTFGYEQYF. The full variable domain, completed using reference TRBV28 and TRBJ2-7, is DVKVTQSSRYLVKRTGEKVFLECVQDMDHENMFWYRQDPGLGLRLIYFSYDVKMKEKGDIPEGYSVSREKKERFSLILESASTNQTSMYLCASSSVTGTFGYEQYFGPGTRLTVT.

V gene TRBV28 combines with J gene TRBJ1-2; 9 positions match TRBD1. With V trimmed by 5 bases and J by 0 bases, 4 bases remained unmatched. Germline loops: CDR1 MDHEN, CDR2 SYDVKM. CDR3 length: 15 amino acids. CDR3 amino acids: CASSPGTGTNYGYTF. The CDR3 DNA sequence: TGTGCCAGCAGTCCGGGGACAGGGACTAACTATGGCTACACCTTC.

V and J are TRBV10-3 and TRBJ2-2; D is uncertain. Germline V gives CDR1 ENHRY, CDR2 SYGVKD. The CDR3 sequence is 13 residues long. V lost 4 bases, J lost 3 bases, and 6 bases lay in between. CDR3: CAISGRDTGELFF. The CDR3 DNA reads TGTGCCATCAGTGGACGGGACACCGGGGAGCTGTTTTTT.

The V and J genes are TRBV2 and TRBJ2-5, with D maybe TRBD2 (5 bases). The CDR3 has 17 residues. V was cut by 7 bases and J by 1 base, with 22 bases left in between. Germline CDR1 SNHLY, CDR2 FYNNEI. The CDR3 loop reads CASIGFGVEWGQETQYF. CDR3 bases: TGTGCCAGCATAGGGTTCGGGGTGGAATGGGGCCAAGAGACCCAGTACTTC.

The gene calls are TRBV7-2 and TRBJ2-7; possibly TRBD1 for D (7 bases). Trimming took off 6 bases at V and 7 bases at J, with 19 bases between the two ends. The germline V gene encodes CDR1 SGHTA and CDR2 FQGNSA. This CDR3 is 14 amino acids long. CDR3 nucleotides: TGTGCCAGCAGGACGGACAGGAGCGGAGGGGAGCAGTACTTC. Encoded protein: CASRTDRSGGEQYF.

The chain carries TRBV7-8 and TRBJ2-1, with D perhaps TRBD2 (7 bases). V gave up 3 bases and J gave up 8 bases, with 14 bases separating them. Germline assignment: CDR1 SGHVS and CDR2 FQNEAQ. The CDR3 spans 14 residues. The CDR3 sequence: CASSFGGLGDEQFF. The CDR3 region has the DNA TGTGCCAGCAGCTTCGGGGGGCTCGGTGATGAGCAGTTCTTC.

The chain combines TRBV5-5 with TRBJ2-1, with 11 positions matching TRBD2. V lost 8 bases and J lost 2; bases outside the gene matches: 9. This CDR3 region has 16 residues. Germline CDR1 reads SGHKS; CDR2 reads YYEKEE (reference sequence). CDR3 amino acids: CASSLTGLAAYNEQFF. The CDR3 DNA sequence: TGTGCCAGTTCACTAACGGGACTAGCGGCCTACAATGAGCAGTTCTTC.

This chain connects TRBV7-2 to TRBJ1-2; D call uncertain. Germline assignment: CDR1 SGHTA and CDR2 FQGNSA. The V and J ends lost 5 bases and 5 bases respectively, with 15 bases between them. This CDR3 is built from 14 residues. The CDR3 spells CASSPPGVLYGYTF. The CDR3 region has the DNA TGTGCCAGCAGCCCACCCGGAGTTCTGTATGGCTACACCTTC.